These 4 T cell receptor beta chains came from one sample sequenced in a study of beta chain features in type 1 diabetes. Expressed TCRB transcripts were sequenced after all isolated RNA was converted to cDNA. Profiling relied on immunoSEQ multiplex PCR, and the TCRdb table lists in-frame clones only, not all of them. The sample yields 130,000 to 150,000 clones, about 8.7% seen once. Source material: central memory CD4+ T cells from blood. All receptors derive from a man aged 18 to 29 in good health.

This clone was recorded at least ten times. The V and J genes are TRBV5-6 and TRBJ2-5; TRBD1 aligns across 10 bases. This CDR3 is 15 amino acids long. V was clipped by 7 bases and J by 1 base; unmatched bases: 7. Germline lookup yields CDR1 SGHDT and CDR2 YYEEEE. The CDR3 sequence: CASGRGQGPQETQYF. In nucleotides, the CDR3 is TGTGCCAGCGGAAGGGGACAGGGGCCCCAAGAGACCCAGTACTTC.

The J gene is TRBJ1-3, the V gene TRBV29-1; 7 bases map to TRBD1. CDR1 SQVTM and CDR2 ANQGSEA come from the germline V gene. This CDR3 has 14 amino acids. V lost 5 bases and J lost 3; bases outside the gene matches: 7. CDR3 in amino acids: CSVSQDRSGNTIYF. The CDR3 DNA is TGCAGCGTTTCCCAGGACAGGAGTGGAAACACCATATATTTT. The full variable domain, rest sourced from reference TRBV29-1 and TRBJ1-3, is SAVISQKPSRDICQRGTSLTIQCQVDSQVTMMFWYRQQPGQSLTLIATANQGSEATYESGFVIDKFPISRPNLTFSTLTVSNMSPEDSSIYLCSVSQDRSGNTIYFGEGSWLTVV.

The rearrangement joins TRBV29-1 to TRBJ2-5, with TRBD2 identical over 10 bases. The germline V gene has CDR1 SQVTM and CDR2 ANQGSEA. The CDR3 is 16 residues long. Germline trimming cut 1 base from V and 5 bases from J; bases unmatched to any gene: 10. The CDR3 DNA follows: TGCAGCGTTGAAGGGGCTAGCGGGGGTCTCCGGGAGACCCAGTACTTC. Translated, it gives CSVEGASGGLRETQYF.

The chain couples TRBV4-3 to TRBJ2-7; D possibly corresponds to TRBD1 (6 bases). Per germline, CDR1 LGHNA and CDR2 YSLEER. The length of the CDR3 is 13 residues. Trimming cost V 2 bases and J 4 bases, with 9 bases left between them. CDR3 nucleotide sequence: TGCGCCAGCAGCCAACCAGGGGCTTACGAGCAGTACTTC. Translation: CASSQPGAYEQYF.